Each of the 9 T cell receptor beta chains below was sequenced from the same sample in a study of molecular identifiers for immune sequencing clone quantification (dated by TCRdb to the late 2010s). Library preparation employed PCR. The reads were generated on a NextSeq 500. TCRdb's own reprocessing of the public reads used fastp at Q25 and MiXCR and kept productive beta chains. Identical CDR3 proteins give one entry, which carries the most common genes and DNA. The sample profile shows over 550,000 distinct CDR3 sequences; about 25% of them were found once. 0.75% to 0.8% of the sample goes to the ten largest clones. Sequenced input: naive CD8+ T cells from blood, with Jurkat cell RNA spiked in. Taken with the paper, the label for cell subset or site translates to: FACS-sorted CD8+CD4-CCR7+CD45RA+ naive T cells. The receptors come from a human donor in good health. Some libraries in this study had Jurkat cell RNA spiked in.

In its sample, this clonotype was seen many times. CDR3 DNA: TGCGCCAGCAGCCAAGATTTCCGGCCTAGCACAGATACGCAGTATTTT. Its protein product is CASSQDFRPSTDTQYF. V is TRBV4-1 and J is TRBJ2-3; D call uncertain. Germline V lookup: CDR1 MGHRA, CDR2 YSYEKL. V was trimmed by 0 bases and J by 0 bases, leaving 10 bases between them. This CDR3 has 16 residues.

This chain connects TRBV19 to TRBJ1-4; TRBD1 agrees at 7 bases. With 6 bases clipped from V and 7 bases from J, the junction kept 5 bases outside the gene matches. The CDR3 loop spans 13 amino acids. Germline-derived CDR1 and CDR2 are LNHDA and SQIVND (reference sequence). The CDR3 loop is CASRTGQSEKLFF. DNA of the CDR3: TGTGCCAGTAGAACGGGACAGTCTGAAAAACTGTTTTTT. Full variable domain (remainder filled in from reference TRBV19 and TRBJ1-4): DGGITQSPKYLFRKEGQNVTLSCEQNLNHDAMYWYRQDPGQGLRLIYYSQIVNDFQKGDIAEGYSVSREKKESFPLTVTSAQKNPTAFYLCASRTGQSEKLFFGSGTQLSVL.

This chain uses TRBV11-2 with TRBJ2-7, with D perhaps given as TRBD1 or TRBD2 (5 bases each). Trimming took off 5 bases at V and 11 bases at J, with 13 bases between the two ends. The CDR3 covers 11 residues. Germline V gene sequence: CDR1 SGHAT, CDR2 FQNNGV. DNA for the CDR3: TGTGCCAGCAGCGGGACGGGACCTAAGTACTTC. It yields the protein CASSGTGPKYF.

The chain recombines TRBV7-2 with TRBJ2-5; TRBD2 matches at 9 bases. This CDR3 is 18 amino acids long. V was clipped by 4 bases and J by 4 bases; unmatched bases: 16. Germline CDR1 reads SGHTA; CDR2 reads FQGNSA. This CDR3 reads CASSSGGFRGGAPETQYF. CDR3 DNA: TGTGCCAGCAGCTCAGGGGGGTTTCGCGGGGGGGCCCCAGAGACCCAGTACTTC. Together with reference TRBV7-2 and TRBJ2-5, the CDR3 gives the full variable domain: GAGVSQSPSNKVTEKGKDVELRCDPISGHTALYWYRQSLGQGLEFLIYFQGNSAPDKSGLPSDRFSAERTGGSVSTLTIQRTQQEDSAVYLCASSSGGFRGGAPETQYFGPGTRLLVL.

The chain joins TRBV12-3 or TRBV12-4 to TRBJ2-3; 10 bases match TRBD1. The V and J ends lost 8 bases and 5 bases, in that order; junction bases with no gene match: 19. This CDR3 comprises 18 residues. CDR3 nucleotide sequence: TGTGCCAGCGGAGCAATACCGGGACAGGGGCCTACGAGAGATACGCAGTATTTT. Its translation: CASGAIPGQGPTRDTQYF.

In regard to this clonotype: Being one base from a much bigger clone, this may be a read error. The rearrangement links TRBV12-3 or TRBV12-4 to TRBJ2-5; TRBD1 matches 11 bases. With 5 bases clipped from V and 7 bases from J, the junction kept 6 bases outside the gene matches. The CDR3 is made up of 14 amino acids. The CDR3 bases are TGTGCCAGCAGTCCAAGGACAGGGGGCGGGACCCAGTACTTC. Its translation: CASSPRTGGGTQYF.

A word on this clonotype: One junction end does not reproduce the germline sequence, and a read error may be involved. The CDR3 loop is CASSQGSGETEAFF. CDR3 sequence (DNA): TGCGCCAGCAGCCAAGGTTCAGGTGAAACTGAAGCTTTCTTC. The V and J genes are TRBV4-3 and TRBJ1-1; D not resolved. This CDR3 region has 14 residues. Germline CDR1 and CDR2: LGHNA and YSLEER.

At least ten counts were recorded for this clonotype. V and J are TRBV5-1 and TRBJ2-7; tentative D call: TRBD1 (6 bases). Germline assignment: CDR1 SGHRS and CDR2 YFSETQ. The CDR3 runs to 13 residues. Trimming took off 4 bases at V and 2 bases at J, with 10 bases between the two ends. The CDR3 loop reads CASSEDSPYEQYF. As DNA, the CDR3 is TGCGCCAGCAGCGAGGACAGCCCCTACGAGCAGTACTTC.

Points on this clonotype: A much larger clone sits a single nucleotide away, making a read error possible. This CDR3 reads CVSSQGLAGRSGELFF. For the CDR3, the DNA is TGCGTCAGCAGCCAGGGACTAGCGGGACGGTCCGGGGAGCTGTTTTTT. This chain links TRBV4-1 with TRBJ2-2; 13 bases line up with TRBD2. The CDR3 is 16 amino acids. Per the germline V gene, CDR1 is MGHRA and CDR2 is YSYEKL.